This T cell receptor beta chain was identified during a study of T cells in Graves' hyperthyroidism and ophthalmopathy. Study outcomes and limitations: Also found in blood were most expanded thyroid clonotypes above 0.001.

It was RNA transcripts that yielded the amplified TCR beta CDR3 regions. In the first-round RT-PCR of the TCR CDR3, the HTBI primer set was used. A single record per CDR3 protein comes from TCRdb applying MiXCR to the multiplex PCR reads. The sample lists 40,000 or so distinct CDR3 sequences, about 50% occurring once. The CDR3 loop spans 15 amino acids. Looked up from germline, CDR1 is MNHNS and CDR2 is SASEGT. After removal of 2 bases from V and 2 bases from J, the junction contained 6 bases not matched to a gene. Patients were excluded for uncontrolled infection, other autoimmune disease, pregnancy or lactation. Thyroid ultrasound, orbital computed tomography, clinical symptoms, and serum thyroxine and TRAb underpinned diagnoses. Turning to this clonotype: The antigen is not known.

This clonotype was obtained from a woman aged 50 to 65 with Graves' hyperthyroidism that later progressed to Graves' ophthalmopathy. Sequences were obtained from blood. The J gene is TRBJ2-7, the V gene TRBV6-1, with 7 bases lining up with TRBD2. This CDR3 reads CASSEMSGGAYEQYF. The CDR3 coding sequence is TGTGCCAGCAGTGAAATGAGTGGGGGGGCCTACGAGCAGTACTTC.